The sequence of this T cell receptor (beta chain) was determined in a study of T cells in localized non-small cell lung cancer. Findings and caveats of the study: A median of around 60 clones ranked among the top 100 in tumor appeared in adjacent lung. Heterogeneity remains possible, as sequencing covered one tumor region only.

Assay: immunoSEQ multiplex PCR; the TCRdb copy retains only in-frame clones and omits some. The sample shows some 28,000 clones, approximately 88% of them seen only once. With respect to this clone: Its antigen is currently unknown.

The TCR sequence derives from a male donor aged 60 or over with stage I lung adenocarcinoma. The specimen was peripheral blood, collected before any cancer treatment.

The CDR3 reads CASRDRGAGKQYF. In DNA form, the CDR3 reads TGTGCCAGCAGAGACAGGGGGGCAGGGAAGCAGTACTTC. This chain connects TRBV6-5 to TRBJ2-7, with 9 bases identical to TRBD1. Trimming took 6 bases from V and 8 from J; bases not matched to a gene: 8. Germline values: CDR1 MNHEY, CDR2 SVGAGI. This CDR3 contains 13 residues.